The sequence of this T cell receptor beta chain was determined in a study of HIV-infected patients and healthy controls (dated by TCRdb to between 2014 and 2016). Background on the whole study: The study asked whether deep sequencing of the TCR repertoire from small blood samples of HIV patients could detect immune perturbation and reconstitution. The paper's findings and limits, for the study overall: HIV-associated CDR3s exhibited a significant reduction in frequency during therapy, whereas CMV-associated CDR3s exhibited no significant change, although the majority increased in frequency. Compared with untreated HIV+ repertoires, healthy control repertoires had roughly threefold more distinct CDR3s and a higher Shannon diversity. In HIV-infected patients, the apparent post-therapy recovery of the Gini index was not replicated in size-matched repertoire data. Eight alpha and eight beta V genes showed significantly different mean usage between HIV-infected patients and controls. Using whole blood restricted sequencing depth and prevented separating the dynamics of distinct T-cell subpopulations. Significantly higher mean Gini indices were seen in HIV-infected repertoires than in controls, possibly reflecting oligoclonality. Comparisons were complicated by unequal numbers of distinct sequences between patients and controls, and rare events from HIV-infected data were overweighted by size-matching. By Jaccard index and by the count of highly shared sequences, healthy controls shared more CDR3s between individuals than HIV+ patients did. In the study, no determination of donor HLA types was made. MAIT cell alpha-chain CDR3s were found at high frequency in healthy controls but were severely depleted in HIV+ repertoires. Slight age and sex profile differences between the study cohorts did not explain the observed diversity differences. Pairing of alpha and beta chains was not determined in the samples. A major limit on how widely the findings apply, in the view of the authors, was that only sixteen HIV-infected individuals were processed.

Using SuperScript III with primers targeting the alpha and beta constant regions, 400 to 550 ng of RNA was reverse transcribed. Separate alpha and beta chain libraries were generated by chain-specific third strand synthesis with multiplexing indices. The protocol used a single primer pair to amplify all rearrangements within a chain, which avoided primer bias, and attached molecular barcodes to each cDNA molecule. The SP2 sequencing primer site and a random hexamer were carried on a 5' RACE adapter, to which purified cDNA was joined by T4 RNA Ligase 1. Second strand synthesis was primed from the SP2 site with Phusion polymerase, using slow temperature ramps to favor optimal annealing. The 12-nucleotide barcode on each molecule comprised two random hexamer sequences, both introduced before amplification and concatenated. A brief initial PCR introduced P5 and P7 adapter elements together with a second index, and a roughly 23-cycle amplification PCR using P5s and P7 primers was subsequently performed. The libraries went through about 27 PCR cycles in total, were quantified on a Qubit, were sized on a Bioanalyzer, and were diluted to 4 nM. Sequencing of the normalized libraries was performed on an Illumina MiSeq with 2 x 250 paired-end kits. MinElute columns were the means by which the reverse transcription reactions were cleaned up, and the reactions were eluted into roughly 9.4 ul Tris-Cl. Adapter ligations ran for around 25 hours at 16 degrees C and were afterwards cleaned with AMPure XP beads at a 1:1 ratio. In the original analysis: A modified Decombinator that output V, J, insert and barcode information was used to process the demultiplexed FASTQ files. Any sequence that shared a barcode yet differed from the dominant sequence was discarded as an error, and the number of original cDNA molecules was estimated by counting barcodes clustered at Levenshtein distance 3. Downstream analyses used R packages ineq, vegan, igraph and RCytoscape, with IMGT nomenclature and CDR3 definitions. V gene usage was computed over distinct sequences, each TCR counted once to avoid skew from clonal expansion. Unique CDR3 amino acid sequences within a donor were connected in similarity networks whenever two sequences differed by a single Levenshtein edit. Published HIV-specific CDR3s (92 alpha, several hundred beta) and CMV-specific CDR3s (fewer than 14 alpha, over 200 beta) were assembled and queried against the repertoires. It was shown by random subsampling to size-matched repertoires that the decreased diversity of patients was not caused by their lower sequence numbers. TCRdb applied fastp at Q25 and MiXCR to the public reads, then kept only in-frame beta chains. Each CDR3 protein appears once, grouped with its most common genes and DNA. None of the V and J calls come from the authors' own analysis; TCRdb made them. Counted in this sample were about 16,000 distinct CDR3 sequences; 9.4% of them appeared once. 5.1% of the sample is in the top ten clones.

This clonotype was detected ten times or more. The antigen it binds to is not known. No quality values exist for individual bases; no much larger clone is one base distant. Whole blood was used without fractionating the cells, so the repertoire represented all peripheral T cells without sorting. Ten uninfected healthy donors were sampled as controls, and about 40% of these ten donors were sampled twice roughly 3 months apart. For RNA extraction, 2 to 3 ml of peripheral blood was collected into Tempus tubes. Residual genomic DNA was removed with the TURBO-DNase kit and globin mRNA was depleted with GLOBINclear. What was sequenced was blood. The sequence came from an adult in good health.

The CDR3 amino acid sequence is: CASWGGRNGWNTIYF. The DNA sequence is given as TGTGCCAGCTGGGGGGGGCGAAATGGTTGGAACACCATATATTTT. The chain links TRBV27 with TRBJ1-3; the best D guess is TRBD1, with 6 bases matching. Taken from cysteine to phenylalanine, the CDR3 has 15 residues. The CDR3 DNA has 45 bases and is translated from base 1. V gives up 8 bases and J gives up 7 bases, and the segment between their germline ends measures 21 bases. CDR1 MNHEY and CDR2 SMNVEV are derived from the germline V gene (reference sequence).